The clone carrying this T cell receptor beta chain was seen a few times. These data are taken from a study of blood T cell repertoires in COVID-19. Study in general: Material from acute and convalescent COVID-19 was sourced from the United States, Italy and Spain. PBMCs, B-cell-depleted T cells, or T cells were the source of the cDNA or gDNA that made up the material.

Germline CDR1 is MNHEY and CDR2 is SMNVEV (reference sequence). V was pared by 3 bases and J by 9 bases, with 15 bases between. CDR3 length equals 13 residues. As originally analysed: Reference gene primer amplification gave estimated nucleated cell counts. Some clones are missing from TCRdb's copy, which holds only in-frame ones; the method was immunoSEQ multiplex PCR. D and trimming come from the DNA, and the V and J calls and clone size come from that table. Of around 620,000 clones listed, just under 90% are singletons. This sequence originates from a young woman with acute or convalescent COVID-19. What was sequenced was peripheral blood. The chain recombines TRBV27 with TRBJ2-7; D might be TRBD2 (5 bases). CDR3 nucleotide sequence: TGTGCCAGCAGTTTCGGGATGCAATCGTCGCAGTACTTC. It encodes CASSFGMQSSQYF.